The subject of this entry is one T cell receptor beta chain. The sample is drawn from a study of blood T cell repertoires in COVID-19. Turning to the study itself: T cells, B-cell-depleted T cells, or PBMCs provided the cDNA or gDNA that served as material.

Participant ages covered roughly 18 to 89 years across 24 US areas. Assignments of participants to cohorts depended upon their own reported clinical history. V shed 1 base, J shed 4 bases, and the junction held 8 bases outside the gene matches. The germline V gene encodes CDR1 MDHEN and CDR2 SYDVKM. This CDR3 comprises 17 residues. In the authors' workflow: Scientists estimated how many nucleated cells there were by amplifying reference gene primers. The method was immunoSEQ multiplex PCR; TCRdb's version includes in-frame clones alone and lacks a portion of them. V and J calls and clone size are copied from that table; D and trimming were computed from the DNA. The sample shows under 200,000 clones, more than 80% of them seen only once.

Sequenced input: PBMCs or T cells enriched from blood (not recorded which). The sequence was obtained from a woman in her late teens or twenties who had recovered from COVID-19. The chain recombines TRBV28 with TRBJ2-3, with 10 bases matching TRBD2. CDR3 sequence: CASSLSGTSGVSDTQYF. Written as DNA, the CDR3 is TGTGCCAGCAGTTTATCGGGTACTAGCGGGGTATCAGATACGCAGTATTTT.